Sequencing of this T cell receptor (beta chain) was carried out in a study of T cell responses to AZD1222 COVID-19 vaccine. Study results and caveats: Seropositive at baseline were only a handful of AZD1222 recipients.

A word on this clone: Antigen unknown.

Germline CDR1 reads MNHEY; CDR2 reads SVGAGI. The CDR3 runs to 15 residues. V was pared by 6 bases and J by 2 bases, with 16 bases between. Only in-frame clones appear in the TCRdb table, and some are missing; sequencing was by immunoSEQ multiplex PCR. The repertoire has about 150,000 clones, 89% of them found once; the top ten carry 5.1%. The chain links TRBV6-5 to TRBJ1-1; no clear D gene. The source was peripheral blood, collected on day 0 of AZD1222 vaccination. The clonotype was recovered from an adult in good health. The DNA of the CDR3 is TGTGCCAGCAGATTGTCCGGACGGGAAAACACTGAAGCTTTCTTT. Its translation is CASRLSGRENTEAFF.